This TCR beta chain was recorded in a study of T cells in Graves' hyperthyroidism and ophthalmopathy (dated by TCRdb to the late 2010s). A note on the overall study: Peripheral blood was collected at initial diagnosis, before any treatment. In addition, the study compared T-cell repertoires in thyroid tissue and in blood from about 6 Graves' hyperthyroidism patients. Prospective prediction of ophthalmopathy was tested in an independent validation cohort of fewer than 20 hyperthyroidism patients and 17 patients who later progressed to ophthalmopathy. The paper describes TCR Vbeta CDR3 sequencing of 135 peripheral blood samples, made up of about 41 ophthalmopathy patients, 70 to 75 hyperthyroidism patients and 17 progressor patients. Following sampling, methimazole starting at 30 mg daily was given to hyperthyroidism patients, and high-dose intravenous methylprednisolone was given to ophthalmopathy patients. The roughly 94 discovery patients were randomly split 7:3 into training and test sets. To identify TCR V-J signatures that set the groups apart, the researchers used a discovery cohort of about a hundred patients, made up of 43 with Graves' ophthalmopathy and around 58 with stable Graves' hyperthyroidism.

The TCR beta CDR3 regions were amplified from the RNA transcripts. The first round of RT-PCR for the TCR CDR3 was performed with the HTBI primer set and the Qiagen OneStep RT-PCR kit. A second multiplex PCR round built the libraries, followed by size selection and purification. Libraries were sequenced paired-end with 100 bp reads on an Illumina HiSeq2000. The paper's processing steps were these. SOAPnuke was used to process the raw data, throwing out any read that contained adapters or uncalled bases, had a mean Phred below 15, or lacked an exact constant-primer or identifier match. High-quality paired reads were merged using COPE v1.2.5, and each unique nucleotide sequence was defined as a clonotype. Clonotypes were aligned to IMGT TRBV, TRBD and TRBJ reference segments using MiTCR v1.1. The analysis included only V-J combinations with a frequency above 0.0001, which together covered roughly 99% of the repertoires. The TCS score was defined as F50 (clonal expansion) divided by E x V (chaos), with BLOSUM62-based TCRdist calculated between CDR3 peptides within each V-J. Welch's t-statistics and random forest reduced fewer than 600 V-J features to 13, which were used in a naive Bayes classifier (R e1071). TCRdb handled the public reads itself, with Q25 trimming in fastp and clone calling in MiXCR, and kept productive beta chains. Every distinct CDR3 protein forms one entry, paired with its most common genes and DNA. TCRdb, not the authors, supplied the V and J calls. The sample has 490,000 or so distinct CDR3 sequences on record, just under 20% of them singletons. The top ten constitute less than 55% of the sample.

Study-wide findings and limitations: A model built on a 13 V-J signature distinguished ophthalmopathy from stable hyperthyroidism, reaching about 88% sensitivity and about 81% specificity in cross-validation and 80%/75% in testing. No statistical method was used to fix the sample size in advance, and group allocation was not hidden from the investigators. During validation, the model predicted progression to ophthalmopathy a median of around 6 months ahead of onset, with almost 71% sensitivity and almost 75% specificity. Blood samples also contained most of the expanded thyroid clonotypes (frequency above 0.001), which suggests that blood repertoires may reflect thyroid immune responses.

The CDR3 measures 15 amino acids from cysteine to phenylalanine. CDR3 DNA only is kept here, 45 bases in frame from base 1. Here V drops 11 bases and J drops 6 bases, and the junction holds 19 bases not matched to any gene. CDR1 and CDR2, per the germline V gene, are SGHVS and FQNEAQ. Comments on this clonotype: No antigen is known for it. Base qualities are not recorded, but no much larger clone differs from it by a single base.

Moderately to severely active disease, a Clinical Activity Score of at least 3, a NOSPECS grade of at least 4, and a duration under 3 months were present in ophthalmopathy patients. Patients with uncontrolled infections, other autoimmune diseases, pregnancy or lactation were excluded. Diagnoses were established on the basis of clinical symptoms, serum thyroxine and TRAb, thyroid ultrasound, and orbital computed tomography. PBMCs were separated from roughly 9.6 ml of fresh peripheral blood using Ficoll-Paque density gradient centrifugation. Total RNA was extracted with Trizol reagent, and quality was checked on an Agilent 2100 Bioanalyzer.

The sequence was obtained from a man in his forties with Graves' ophthalmopathy. The chain is encoded by TRBV7-8 joined to TRBJ2-7; TRBD2 agrees with 7 junctional bases. Sequenced material: blood. DNA sequence: TGTGCCGGCACCGGGGGAGGCGGGAGAACACTCGAGCAGTACTTC. Its protein product is CAGTGGGGRTLEQYF. With the portions outside the CDR3 filled from the reference TRBV7-8 and TRBJ2-7 genes, the complete variable region becomes GAGVSQSPRYKVAKRGQDVALRCDPISGHVSLFWYQQALGQGPEFLTYFQNEAQLDKSGLPSDRFFAERPEGSVSTLKIQRTQQEDSAVYLCAGTGGGGRTLEQYFGPGTRLTVT.